This T cell receptor (beta chain) comes out of a study of cytomegalovirus exposure and HLA in healthy donors. On this clone itself: Other DNA sequences in the sample encode the same CDR3.

V lost 4 bases, J lost 5 bases, and 9 bases stayed unmatched. The CDR3 is made up of 16 amino acids. CDR1 is SGHDT and CDR2 is YYEEEE in the germline V gene. Both 60 Vbeta primers and 13 Jbeta primers went into the PCR. Measured with immunoSEQ multiplex PCR; TCRdb has only the in-frame clones, and not every one. This table holds some 130,000 clones, around 80% found once. The V call is TRBV5-6, the J call TRBJ1-5, with 10 bases lining up with TRBD1. Sequencing was carried out using PBMCs. This receptor was obtained from a man under 40 in good health and CMV-seronegative. The CDR3 region is CASSRQMDRGYQPQHF. The CDR3 bases are TGTGCCAGCAGCCGTCAGATGGACAGGGGGTATCAGCCCCAGCATTTT. The full variable domain, completed using reference TRBV5-6 and TRBJ1-5, is DAGVTQSPTHLIKTRGQQVTLRCSPKSGHDTVSWYQQALGQGPQFIFQYYEEEERQRGNFPDRFSGHQFPNYSSELNVNALLLGDSALYLCASSRQMDRGYQPQHFGDGTRLSIL.